This passage covers 8 T cell receptor beta chains from one sample sequenced in a study of CD8 T cells in ankylosing spondylitis (dated by TCRdb to 2017 to 2019). The library was obtained by 5' RACE. For sequencing, an Illumina HiSeq 2500 was employed. TCRdb ran its own pipeline on the public reads, namely fastp trimming at Q25 and MiXCR clone calling, and kept in-frame beta chains. Entries are consolidated by CDR3 protein sequence, retaining the most common genes and DNA. The sample contains nearly 350,000 distinct CDR3 sequences, about 15% of them found a single time. The ten top clones hold about 1.1% of the sample. The specimen was blood, either unsorted or a sorted T cell fraction (not recorded which). All receptors derive from a male donor with ankylosing spondylitis or in good health (not recorded which).

The rearrangement links TRBV4-2 to TRBJ2-3, with 9 bases fitting TRBD2. The CDR3 has 17 amino acids. The trim removed 4 bases at V and 2 bases at J, leaving 10 bases unmatched. Germline CDR1 and CDR2: LGHNA and YNFKEQ. The CDR3 nucleotides are TGTGCCAGCAGCCCCCCCGGTAGCGGGGGAGACACAGATACGCAGTATTTT. Translation: CASSPPGSGGDTDTQYF.

This chain joins TRBV29-1 and TRBJ2-1, with D uncertain. This CDR3 is built from 14 residues. The ends were cut back, 6 bases at V and 5 bases at J, with 17 bases in the middle. The germline V gene encodes CDR1 SQVTM and CDR2 ANQGSEA. The CDR3 nucleotides are TGCAGCGTCGGTCCTAAGCTTATAAACAATGAGCAGTTCTTC. It codes for CSVGPKLINNEQFF.

CDR3 protein: CASSQEFRSSYEQYF. For the CDR3, the DNA is TGTGCCAGCAGCCAAGAGTTCAGGAGCTCCTACGAGCAGTACTTC. The chain links TRBV3-1 to TRBJ2-7; D gene uncertain. Germline V gives CDR1 LGHDT, CDR2 YNNKEL (reference sequence). V was shortened by 0 bases and J by 0 bases, with 9 bases between the two germline ends. This CDR3 has 15 amino acids.

There are a few counts of this clonotype. The chain links TRBV4-1 to TRBJ2-3; 9 bases line up with TRBD2. CDR1 MGHRA and CDR2 YSYEKL come from the germline V gene. V was pared by 0 bases and J by 1 base, with 5 bases of the junction left unmatched. This CDR3 spans 17 amino acids. This chain's CDR3 is CASSQEAGGQGTDTQYF. CDR3 DNA: TGCGCCAGCAGCCAAGAGGCGGGGGGGCAAGGCACAGATACGCAGTATTTT.

J is TRBJ1-1 and V is TRBV20-1; the match to TRBD1 covers 8 bases. The CDR3 consists of 12 residues. The V and J ends lost 4 bases and 7 bases, in that order; junction bases with no gene match: 5. Germline assignment: CDR1 DFQATT and CDR2 SNEGSKA (reference sequence). The CDR3 loop is CSATAGQGEAFF. The CDR3, as DNA: TGCAGTGCTACAGCCGGACAGGGTGAAGCTTTCTTT.

This clonotype was found many times. The genes are TRBV6-5 and TRBJ1-5; no clear D. The CDR3 has 13 residues. V lost 2 bases and J lost 5, with 7 bases in between. Germline V gene data show CDR1 as MNHEY and CDR2 as SVGAGI. The CDR3 sequence is CASSYALDQPQHF. CDR3 nucleotide sequence: TGTGCCAGCAGTTACGCACTAGATCAGCCCCAGCATTTT.

Notes on this clonotype: The junction does not match germline at one end; this may be a read error. The chain has TRBV12-3 or TRBV12-4 and TRBJ1-2, with 7 bases fitting TRBD1. CDR3 length: 14 amino acids. The DNA of the CDR3 is TGTGCCAGCAGTTCAGGGGGTTGGAGCTATCGCTACACCTTC. Its translation is CASSSGGWSYRYTF.

This clonotype was recorded a few times. J is TRBJ1-1 and V is TRBV10-2; D is uncertain. The CDR3 is made up of 14 amino acids. The V gene lost 6 bases and the J gene lost 1 base, with 12 bases spanning the gap. The germline gives CDR1 WSHSY, CDR2 SAAADI. The chain's CDR3 is CASSFEGSNTEAFF. The DNA for the CDR3 is TGCGCCAGCAGCTTTGAAGGTTCGAACACTGAAGCTTTCTTT.